The sequence of this T cell receptor (beta chain) was determined in a study of blood T cell repertoires in COVID-19. About the research overall: T cells, B-cell-depleted T cells, or PBMCs supplied cDNA or gDNA.

Authors' processing steps: Quantification of nucleated cells was approximated via reference gene primer amplification. The protocol was immunoSEQ multiplex PCR, while the TCRdb copy is restricted to in-frame clones and leaves out a portion. V, J and clone size reflect that table, while D and trimming were determined from the DNA. Seen here are under 200,000 clones, around nine tenths observed once, and the top ten hold 5.5% to 7%. In its sample, this clone was seen once. Germline CDR1 is SGHAT and CDR2 is FQNNGV. Unmatched junction bases numbered 7, after V lost 5 bases and J lost 5 bases. The CDR3 consists of 15 residues.

This sequence originates from a man aged 35-49 years with active or convalescent COVID-19. The J gene is TRBJ2-5, the V gene TRBV11-2; 11 positions agree with TRBD1. The sample was peripheral blood. CDR3 in DNA: TGTGCCAGCAGCGCAATCCGGGACAGGGGGGAGACCCAGTACTTC. The encoded protein is CASSAIRDRGETQYF.